The 9 T cell receptor beta chains in this list originate from one sample, sequenced in a study of cytomegalovirus exposure and HLA in healthy donors. Vbeta (60) and Jbeta (13) primers were used in the PCR. Repertoires were generated with immunoSEQ multiplex PCR, while TCRdb's copy carries only in-frame clones and drops some. The sample holds around 130,000 clones, roughly 78% seen once. The sequenced sample was PBMCs. The receptors were gathered from a man aged 35-49 years in good health and CMV-seronegative.

The chain recombines TRBV7-2 with TRBJ2-1; TRBD2 matches at 8 bases. There are 16 residues in the CDR3. Unmatched junction bases numbered 11, after V lost 4 bases and J lost 6 bases. The V gene's germline CDR1 is SGHTA and CDR2 FQGNSA. DNA for the CDR3: TGTGCCAGCAGCTGGGGGCCAGCGGGAGCGCTCAATGAGCAGTTCTTC. Residues: CASSWGPAGALNEQFF.

In the case of this clone: This CDR3 is also generated by other DNA sequences in the sample. The chain couples TRBV6-1 to TRBJ2-7, with 7 bases matching TRBD1. CDR1 is MNHNS, CDR2 SASEGT, per germline. This CDR3 contains 15 residues. J was trimmed by 3 bases and V by 6 bases; bases with no gene match: 11. CDR3 in DNA: TGTGCCAGCAGACTATGGACAGGCTTTGGCTACGAGCAGTACTTC. Translating it yields CASRLWTGFGYEQYF.

V and J are TRBV30 and TRBJ1-5; possible D gene TRBD1, 5 bases. V shed 3 bases and J shed 6 bases, with 15 bases lying between them. Germline lookup yields CDR1 GTSNPN and CDR2 SVGIG (reference sequence). The CDR3 length is 14 residues. CDR3 sequence: CAWRVPGGAQPQHF. CDR3 DNA sequence: TGTGCCTGGAGGGTACCAGGCGGGGCTCAGCCCCAGCATTTT.

The chain links TRBV5-1 to TRBJ2-3; 8 bases line up with TRBD2. The CDR3 has 16 amino acids. Losses at the gene ends were 4 bases for V and 5 bases for J; bases not matched to a gene: 12. Germline CDR1 reads SGHRS; CDR2 reads YFSETQ. The CDR3 DNA sequence: TGCGCCAGCAGCATTAACGCGGGGGGAGAAGGAGATACGCAGTATTTT. This codes for CASSINAGGEGDTQYF. Complete variable domain (other parts from reference TRBV5-1 and TRBJ2-3): KAGVTQTPRYLIKTRGQQVTLSCSPISGHRSVSWYQQTPGQGLQFLFEYFSETQRNKGNFPGRFSGRQFSNSRSEMNVSTLELGDSALYLCASSINAGGEGDTQYFGPGTRLTVL.

The chain is built from TRBV6-1 and TRBJ2-7, with unresolved D. The germline V gene has CDR1 MNHNS and CDR2 SASEGT. V lost 4 bases to trimming and J lost 2 bases, with 9 bases between them. The CDR3 is made up of 13 amino acids. CDR3 DNA: TGTGCCAGCAGTGCTGGCTTCACCTACGAGCAGTACTTC. Protein sequence: CASSAGFTYEQYF.

The chain is built from TRBV19 and TRBJ1-1; perhaps TRBD1 as D (5 bases). Trimming shortened V by 3 bases and J by 5 bases, and 16 bases separated the two germline ends. The CDR3 covers 15 residues. Germline V CDR1 and CDR2: LNHDA, SQIVND (reference sequence). The CDR3 DNA reads TGTGCCAGTAGTATTGAAGGCGGGAGGGGAACTGAAGCTTTCTTT. Translation: CASSIEGGRGTEAFF.

This chain joins TRBV5-6 and TRBJ2-2; 10 bases are shared with TRBD2. V lost 1 base to trimming and J lost 4 bases; unmatched junction nucleotides: 1. CDR3 size: 15 residues. Germline lookup yields CDR1 SGHDT and CDR2 YYEEEE. CDR3 in amino acids: CASSLLAGATGELFF. The DNA of the CDR3 is TGTGCCAGCAGCTTGCTAGCGGGAGCCACCGGGGAGCTGTTTTTT. The full variable domain, rest sourced from reference TRBV5-6 and TRBJ2-2, is DAGVTQSPTHLIKTRGQQVTLRCSPKSGHDTVSWYQQALGQGPQFIFQYYEEEERQRGNFPDRFSGHQFPNYSSELNVNALLLGDSALYLCASSLLAGATGELFFGEGSRLTVL.

CDR3 loop: CATSLGAGGRQPQHF. CDR3 DNA sequence: TGTGCCACCAGTCTGGGGGCAGGGGGCAGGCAGCCCCAGCATTTT. The J gene is TRBJ1-5, the V gene TRBV15; the match to TRBD1 covers 8 bases. The V gene end was trimmed by 6 bases and the J gene end by 7 bases; junction bases not matched to a gene: 11. This CDR3 has 15 residues. The germline V gene has CDR1 LNHNV and CDR2 YYDKDF (reference sequence).

The J gene is TRBJ2-1, the V gene TRBV7-9; 10 nucleotides agree with TRBD1. CDR1 and CDR2 from the germline V gene are SEHNR and FQNEAQ (reference sequence). The CDR3 runs 16 residues. Germline trimming cut 5 bases from V and 8 bases from J; bases unmatched to any gene: 12. The CDR3 DNA reads as TGTGCCAGCAGCACCTGGGACAGGGGAGGGTACGATGAGCAGTTCTTC. Its translation is CASSTWDRGGYDEQFF.